A single sample gave rise to the 19 T cell receptor beta chains below, sequenced in a study of vaccination effects on CD4 cells after COVID-19 (dated 2022 in TCRdb). In the ViraFEST assay, PBMC were stimulated with viral peptide pools, and TCR sequencing was then used to find antigen-specific CD4+ T cell clonotypes based on their expansion. After 10 days of culture, CD4+ T cells were isolated with the EasySep CD4+ T cell isolation kit. Negative nucleocapsid antibody results before and after vaccination confirmed that the healthy vaccine recipients had no prior SARS-CoV-2 infection. Antigens of these TCRs are unknown. Library method: the immunoSEQ multiplex PCR assay. This immuneACCESS table, as held by TCRdb, lists in-frame sequences with V and J called but not all clones. Of the missing ones, under half trace to an unresolved V gene in checked studies; the others have no known cause. The sample includes 30,000 to 45,000 clones, with roughly two thirds observed a single time. The ten largest account for 20% to 25% of the sample.

The specimen was CD4+ T cells from PBMCs cultured with SARS-CoV-2 spike peptides, collected before COVID-19 vaccination. Sample cell subset or site, as interpreted from the label and publication: SARS-CoV-2 spike overlapping peptide pool stimulation. These receptors all come from a human donor who received a COVID-19 vaccine.

The chain is built from TRBV9 and TRBJ2-1, with 9 bases matching TRBD2. The CDR3 is 16 residues long. J gave up 10 bases and V 0 bases, and 11 bases lay outside the gene matches. Germline V gene lookup returns CDR1 SGDLS and CDR2 YYNGEE. The CDR3 loop reads CASSVAPGGGAGEQFF. CDR3 nucleotide sequence: TGTGCCAGCAGCGTAGCTCCGGGCGGGGGGGCCGGGGAGCAGTTCTTC. The full variable domain, with the rest looked up from reference TRBV9 and TRBJ2-1, is DSGVTQTPKHLITATGQRVTLRCSPRSGDLSVYWYQQSLDQGLQFLIQYYNGEERAKGNILERFSAQQFPDLHSELNLSSLELGDSALYFCASSVAPGGGAGEQFFGPGTRLTVL.

The V gene is TRBV11-2, the J gene TRBJ1-6; D gene ambiguous. The CDR3 covers 15 residues. CDR1 is SGHAT and CDR2 is FQNNGV in the germline V gene. Deletions cut 0 bases from V and 6 bases from J, with 9 bases between. The CDR3 DNA follows: TGTGCCAGCAGCTTAGAGTTCAGCTTTAATTCACCCCTCCACTTT. Translated, it gives CASSLEFSFNSPLHF.

In its sample, this clone is medium-sized. The rearrangement uses TRBV5-6 and TRBJ1-6; no definite D call. The CDR3 spans 13 residues. Per germline, CDR1 SGHDT and CDR2 YYEEEE. V was shortened by 0 bases and J by 10 bases, with 8 bases between the two germline ends. The CDR3 here is CASSLASGSPLHF. In DNA, the CDR3 is TGTGCCAGCAGCTTGGCTAGCGGCTCACCCCTCCACTTT.

The V gene is TRBV3-1 (or the pseudogene TRBV3-2), the J gene TRBJ1-6; TRBD1 aligns across 7 bases. V dropped 4 bases and J dropped 6; count of bases not matched to a gene: 6. This CDR3 has 15 residues. CDR1 is LGHDT and CDR2 is YNNKEL in the germline V gene (reference sequence). The CDR3 loop reads CASSPRDRINSPLHF. The DNA of the CDR3 is TGTGCCAGCAGCCCCCGGGACAGAATTAATTCACCCCTCCACTTT.

J is TRBJ2-1 and V is TRBV9, with a tentative D call TRBD1 (6 bases). The V end was cut by 2 bases, the J end by 9 bases, with 21 bases between. The CDR3 has 16 residues. Germline values: CDR1 SGDLS, CDR2 YYNGEE. This CDR3 reads CASSVGTGTLYGEQFF. DNA of the CDR3: TGTGCCAGCAGCGTCGGTACAGGGACCTTATACGGTGAGCAGTTCTTC. Filled out from reference TRBV9 and TRBJ2-1, the complete variable domain reads DSGVTQTPKHLITATGQRVTLRCSPRSGDLSVYWYQQSLDQGLQFLIQYYNGEERAKGNILERFSAQQFPDLHSELNLSSLELGDSALYFCASSVGTGTLYGEQFFGPGTRLTVL.

This chain uses TRBV7-2 with TRBJ1-1; D perhaps matches TRBD1 (6 bases). The germline CDR1 and CDR2 sequences are SGHTA and FQGNSA. Trimming stripped 2 bases from V and 1 base from J, with 14 bases between. The CDR3 is made up of 16 amino acids. CDR3 coding DNA: TGTGCCAGCAGCTTAAGGGGGGAGCAGGGGAACACTGAAGCTTTCTTT. This translates into CASSLRGEQGNTEAFF.

This chain connects TRBV5-1 to TRBJ1-1; the D gene is possibly TRBD1 (5 bases). Germline CDR1 SGHRS, CDR2 YFSETQ. The CDR3 consists of 15 residues. The V and J ends lost 4 bases and 4 bases respectively, with 17 bases between them. The DNA of the CDR3 is TGCGCCAGCAGCCTGCGAGCAGGGCACAGCACTGAAGCTTTCTTT. Translation: CASSLRAGHSTEAFF.

The V gene is TRBV5-1, the J gene TRBJ2-7, with TRBD1 matching over 7 bases. Trimming took 2 bases from V and 7 from J; bases not matched to a gene: 6. Germline V gene data show CDR1 as SGHRS and CDR2 as YFSETQ. This CDR3 has 13 amino acids. This CDR3 is CASSFDRAWEQYF. CDR3 in DNA: TGCGCCAGCAGCTTTGACAGGGCTTGGGAGCAGTACTTC. The variable domain in full, with the rest retrieved from reference TRBV5-1 and TRBJ2-7, is KAGVTQTPRYLIKTRGQQVTLSCSPISGHRSVSWYQQTPGQGLQFLFEYFSETQRNKGNFPGRFSGRQFSNSRSEMNVSTLELGDSALYLCASSFDRAWEQYFGPGTRLTVT.

This rearrangement joins TRBV7-9 to TRBJ2-1, with D perhaps TRBD1 (5 bases). The length of the CDR3 is 15 residues. V lost 5 bases, J lost 9 bases, and 20 bases lay in between. Germline CDR1 reads SEHNR; CDR2 reads FQNEAQ (reference sequence). CDR3 coding DNA: TGTGCCAGCAGCACCGGCTCGGACACTGTGGGTGAGCAGTTCTTC. Its translation: CASSTGSDTVGEQFF.

The chain combines TRBV5-1 with TRBJ1-6; tentative D call: TRBD1 (6 bases). Germline CDR1 reads SGHRS; CDR2 reads YFSETQ. Trimming stripped 1 base from V and 0 bases from J, with 14 bases between. This CDR3 is built from 18 residues. For the CDR3, the DNA is TGCGCCAGCAGCTTGCGGTCAGGGGCCAGCTCCTATAATTCACCCCTCCACTTT. It is translated as CASSLRSGASSYNSPLHF.

In its sample, this clone was seen a few times. The chain employs TRBV5-1 and TRBJ2-3; 11 bases fit TRBD2. V lost 1 base and J lost 6; bases outside the gene matches: 7. The CDR3 extends over 16 amino acids. CDR1 and CDR2 from the germline V gene are SGHRS and YFSETQ. The CDR3 sequence: CASSLPSGGSGDTQYF. The DNA of the CDR3 is TGCGCCAGCAGCTTGCCTAGCGGGGGGTCCGGGGATACGCAGTATTTT.

This chain joins TRBV6-6 and TRBJ1-5, with 8 bases fitting TRBD1. Germline V gene sequence: CDR1 MNHNY, CDR2 SVGAGI (reference sequence). This CDR3 contains 16 residues. Trimming took 2 bases from V and 0 from J; bases not matched to a gene: 3. CDR3 residues: CASSYPTGASNQPQHF. The DNA for the CDR3 is TGTGCCAGCAGTTACCCGACAGGGGCTAGCAATCAGCCCCAGCATTTT.

The CDR3 DNA sequence: TGTGCCAGTACCCTGAGGGGGACTAGCACAGATACGCAGTATTTT. Amino acids: CASTLRGTSTDTQYF. The gene calls are TRBV19 and TRBJ2-3; D tentatively fits TRBD1 or TRBD2 (6 bases each). V was clipped by 7 bases and J by 0 bases, with 14 bases between them. From germline, CDR1 is LNHDA and CDR2 SQIVND (reference sequence). The CDR3 extends over 15 amino acids.

This clone is termed medium-sized. The chain uses TRBV27 and TRBJ2-7; the match to TRBD2 covers 9 bases. The ends lost 6 bases at V and 3 bases at J; junction bases unmatched: 3. Germline V gene data show CDR1 as MNHEY and CDR2 as SMNVEV (reference sequence). The CDR3 length is 13 residues. In DNA, the CDR3 is TGTGCCAGCAGGGCTAGCGGGGTCTACGAGCAGTACTTC. This gives the protein CASRASGVYEQYF.

This clone has just a few counts. The rearrangement joins TRBV6-4 to TRBJ2-1, with D uncertain. This CDR3 contains 14 residues. Germline V gene data show CDR1 as MRHNA and CDR2 as SNTAGT. With 0 bases removed from V and 4 bases from J, the gap between germline ends came to 7 bases. The chain's CDR3 is CASSDSDGYNEQFF. CDR3 DNA sequence: TGTGCCAGCAGTGACTCGGACGGATACAATGAGCAGTTCTTC.

This clone was counted a single time. The gene calls are TRBV3-1 (or the pseudogene TRBV3-2) and TRBJ1-1; D is unclear. V was shortened by 6 bases and J by 1 base, with 9 bases between the two germline ends. From germline, CDR1 is LGHDT and CDR2 YNNKEL (reference sequence). The CDR3 loop spans 13 amino acids. The CDR3 DNA is TGTGCCAGCAGGAACGGGCCGAACACTGAAGCTTTCTTT. This translates into CASRNGPNTEAFF.

This chain links TRBV15 with TRBJ2-7; no clear D. Germline V gene sequence: CDR1 LNHNV, CDR2 YYDKDF (reference sequence). V gave up 3 bases and J gave up 2 bases, with 8 bases separating them. CDR3 length: 13 residues. The DNA for the CDR3 is TGTGCCACCAGCAGGGATGCGGCCTACGAGCAGTACTTC. It specifies CATSRDAAYEQYF.

This clone was seen just once. The gene calls are TRBV24-1 and TRBJ2-3; D possibly uses TRBD1 or TRBD2 (5 bases each). Between the trimmed V and J ends, which lost 3 bases and 1 base, there was a span of 19 bases. CDR1 is KGHDR and CDR2 is SFDVKD in the germline V gene. This CDR3 has 18 residues. The CDR3 sequence: CATSDPKEGPRRTDTQYF. CDR3 coding DNA: TGTGCCACCAGTGATCCAAAAGAGGGACCGAGGCGCACAGATACGCAGTATTTT.

This chain connects TRBV2 to TRBJ1-5; D is uncertain. Germline V gives CDR1 SNHLY, CDR2 FYNNEI. The germline V and J ends were trimmed by 0 bases and 3 bases, with 9 bases remaining between them. This CDR3 has 15 amino acids. CDR3 DNA: TGTGCCAGCAGTGAAGCCGACGGTTACAATCAGCCCCAGCATTTT. Encoded protein: CASSEADGYNQPQHF.